This T cell receptor beta chain originates from a study of CD4+ T cells in melanoma. A note on this clone: What it recognizes is unknown.

The CDR3 totals 16 residues. Germline V gene sequence: CDR1 SGHDN, CDR2 FVKESK. V lost 1 base and J 2 bases, leaving 12 bases between the germline ends. Whole-study findings and limits: A reported correlation linked neoantigen-specific CD4+ T cells to CD8+, macrophage and B cell function. Neoantigen-specific CD4+ T cells in melanoma reportedly had diverse differentiation states.

The data were produced by immunoSEQ multiplex PCR, yet TCRdb's version contains in-frame clones alone and is incomplete. The sample has roughly 12,000 clones, roughly three fifths seen once. Sequenced input: cells from a culture (not recorded whether cultured in vitro). The rearrangement links TRBV14 to TRBJ1-3; weak D call: TRBD1 (6 bases). This sequence was found in a human donor with melanoma. CDR3 sequence reads: CASSQAAGGAGNTIYF. The DNA of the CDR3 is TGTGCCAGCAGCCAAGCGGCGGGGGGCGCTGGAAACACCATATATTTT.